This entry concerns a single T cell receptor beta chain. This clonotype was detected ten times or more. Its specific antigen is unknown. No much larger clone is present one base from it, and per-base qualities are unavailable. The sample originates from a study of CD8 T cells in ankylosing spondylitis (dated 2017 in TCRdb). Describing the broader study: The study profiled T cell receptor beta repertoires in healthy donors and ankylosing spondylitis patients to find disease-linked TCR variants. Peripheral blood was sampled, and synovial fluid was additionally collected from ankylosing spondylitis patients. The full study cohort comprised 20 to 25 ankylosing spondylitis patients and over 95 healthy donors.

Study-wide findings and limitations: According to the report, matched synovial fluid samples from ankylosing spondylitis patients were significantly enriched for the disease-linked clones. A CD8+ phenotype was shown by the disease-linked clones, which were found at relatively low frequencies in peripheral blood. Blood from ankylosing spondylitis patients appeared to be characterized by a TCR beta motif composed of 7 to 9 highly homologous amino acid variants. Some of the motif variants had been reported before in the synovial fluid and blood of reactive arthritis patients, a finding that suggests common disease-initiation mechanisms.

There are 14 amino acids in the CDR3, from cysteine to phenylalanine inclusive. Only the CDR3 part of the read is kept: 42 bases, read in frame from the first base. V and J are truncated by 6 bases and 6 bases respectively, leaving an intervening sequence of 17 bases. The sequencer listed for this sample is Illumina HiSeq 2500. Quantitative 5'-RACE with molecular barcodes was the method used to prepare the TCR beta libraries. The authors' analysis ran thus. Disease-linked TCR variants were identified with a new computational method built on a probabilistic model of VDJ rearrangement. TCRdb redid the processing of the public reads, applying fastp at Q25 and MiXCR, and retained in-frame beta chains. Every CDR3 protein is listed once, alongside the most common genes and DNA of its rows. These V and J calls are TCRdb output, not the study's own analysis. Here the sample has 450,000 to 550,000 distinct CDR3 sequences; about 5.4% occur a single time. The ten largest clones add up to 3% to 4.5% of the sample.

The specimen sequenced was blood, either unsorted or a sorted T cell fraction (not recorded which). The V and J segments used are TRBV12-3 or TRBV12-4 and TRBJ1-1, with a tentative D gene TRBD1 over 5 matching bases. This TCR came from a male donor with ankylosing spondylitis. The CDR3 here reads CASSPGGWVPEAFF. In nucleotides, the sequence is TGTGCCAGCAGCCCGGGGGGGTGGGTCCCTGAAGCTTTCTTT.